A few counts support the clone carrying this T cell receptor beta chain. This CDR3 is also generated by other DNA sequences in the sample. CDR1 and CDR2 (germline): SNHLY, FYNNEI. V lost 5 bases and J lost 4, with 11 bases in between. The CDR3 is 13 amino acids. The sample belongs to a study of tumour-infiltrating T cells in Burkitt lymphoma. Study context: Overall and progression-free survival were predicted by productive clonality.

The method was immunoSEQ multiplex PCR; TCRdb's version includes in-frame clones alone and lacks a portion of them. Of approximately 5,400 clones in the sample, over 9% were seen once. This chain joins TRBV2 and TRBJ1-2; possibly TRBD1 for D (5 bases). The TCR sequence derives from a human donor with diffuse large B-cell lymphoma. Sequencing was carried out using tumor tissue. CDR3 in amino acids: CASSLTGVYGYTF. The CDR3 DNA reads as TGTGCCAGCAGTCTCACAGGCGTCTATGGCTACACCTTC.